The 22 T cell receptor beta chains given below trace back to one sample, sequenced in a study of blood T cell repertoires in COVID-19. TCRdb keeps only in-frame clones here, not all; method: immunoSEQ multiplex PCR. This table holds under 40,000 clones, 89% found once. Input material: peripheral blood. Every receptor here comes from a human donor in a cohort sampled during active COVID-19.

V gene TRBV2 combines with J gene TRBJ2-7; 9 bases are shared with TRBD1. Germline V gene lookup returns CDR1 SNHLY and CDR2 FYNNEI. Trimming removed 7 bases from V and 2 bases from J; junction bases left unmatched: 9. This CDR3 contains 15 residues. The DNA for the CDR3 is TGTGCCAGCAAACTAGGGACAGGGCAAACCTACGAGCAGTACTTC. Residues: CASKLGTGQTYEQYF.

The chain joins TRBV27 to TRBJ2-3, with TRBD1 matching over 7 bases. V gave up 6 bases and J gave up 0 bases; unmatched junction bases: 3. CDR3 length: 14 amino acids. Germline CDR1 is MNHEY and CDR2 is SMNVEV (reference sequence). Written as DNA, the CDR3 is TGTGCCAGCAGACTGACAGGGAGCACAGATACGCAGTATTTT. Its protein is CASRLTGSTDTQYF.

V usage is TRBV27 and J usage is TRBJ2-7, with unresolved D. The CDR3 consists of 14 residues. CDR1 is MNHEY and CDR2 is SMNVEV in the germline V gene (reference sequence). Trimming took 7 bases from V and 0 from J, leaving 13 bases between them. DNA for the CDR3: TGTGCCAGCACCCTCTCGCGCAACTCCTACGAGCAGTACTTC. Translated: CASTLSRNSYEQYF.

The rearrangement uses TRBV5-1 and TRBJ1-2, with 11 bases identical to TRBD1. The CDR3 has 15 residues. Germline V gene lookup returns CDR1 SGHRS and CDR2 YFSETQ. Trimming cost V 4 bases and J 6 bases; bases outside gene matches: 8. The CDR3 bases are TGCGCCAGCAGCGAACGGCCGGGACAGGGGGATGGCTACACCTTC. This codes for CASSERPGQGDGYTF.

The chain is built from TRBV19 and TRBJ2-6; D is unclear. The CDR3 is 17 residues long. V was clipped by 2 bases and J by 1 base, with 12 bases between them. Germline CDR1 is LNHDA and CDR2 is SQIVND (reference sequence). The CDR3 DNA sequence: TGTGCCAGTAGTATAAGACTTATAACATCTGGGGCCAACGTCCTGACTTTC. This sequence encodes CASSIRLITSGANVLTF.

V is TRBV5-4 and J is TRBJ2-3; D may be TRBD2 (6 bases). The length of the CDR3 is 15 residues. The V end lost 4 bases, the J end lost 0 bases, and 12 bases lay between the germline ends. Germline V gene lookup returns CDR1 SGHNT and CDR2 YYREEE (reference sequence). The CDR3 coding sequence is TGTGCCAGCAGCGTTACCGGGACTAGCACAGATACGCAGTATTTT. This encodes CASSVTGTSTDTQYF.

The gene calls are TRBV6-5 and TRBJ2-7; 7 nucleotides align to TRBD1. The V and J ends lost 0 bases and 1 base, in that order; junction bases with no gene match: 3. The CDR3 totals 15 residues. The germline gives CDR1 MNHEY, CDR2 SVGAGI. The CDR3 DNA reads as TGTGCCAGCAGTTACTCGAACAGGGGATCCTACGAGCAGTACTTC. Translation gives CASSYSNRGSYEQYF.

This clone was recorded only once. V gene TRBV5-1 combines with J gene TRBJ2-1; 8 bases map to TRBD2. Germline V lookup: CDR1 SGHRS, CDR2 YFSETQ. The CDR3 covers 16 residues. Trimming took 0 bases from V and 8 from J; bases not matched to a gene: 10. CDR3 sequence reads: CASSLASGGPLHEQFF. The DNA of the CDR3 is TGCGCCAGCAGCTTGGCCTCGGGGGGGCCCTTACATGAGCAGTTCTTC.

V and J are TRBV11-1 and TRBJ2-7; D may be TRBD1 (5 bases). Trimming pared 1 base from V and 3 bases from J, leaving 10 bases between. Per germline, CDR1 SGHAT and CDR2 FQDESV (reference sequence). This CDR3 has 14 residues. CDR3 sequence: CASSLEAGIYEQYF. CDR3 DNA sequence: TGTGCCAGCAGCTTAGAGGCAGGGATCTACGAGCAGTACTTC.

The chain uses TRBV5-5 and TRBJ2-3; D unclear. The V gene lost 1 base and the J gene lost 3 bases, with 6 bases spanning the gap. This CDR3 is 13 amino acids long. Per the germline V gene, CDR1 is SGHKS and CDR2 is YYEKEE (reference sequence). This CDR3 reads CASSLSETDTQYF. The CDR3 nucleotides read TGTGCCAGCAGCTTGTCGGAGACAGATACGCAGTATTTT. The full variable domain, completed using reference TRBV5-5 and TRBJ2-3, is DAGVTQSPTHLIKTRGQQVTLRCSPISGHKSVSWYQQVLGQGPQFIFQYYEKEERGRGNFPDRFSARQFPNYSSELNVNALLLGDSALYLCASSLSETDTQYFGPGTRLTVL.

The chain employs TRBV4-1 and TRBJ1-3, with D unclear. V gave up 4 bases and J gave up 0 bases, with 7 bases separating them. Germline V CDR1 and CDR2: MGHRA, YSYEKL. The CDR3 is 14 residues long. The CDR3 nucleotides are TGCGCCAGCAGCCCCCCCAGCTCTGGAAACACCATATATTTT. This sequence encodes CASSPPSSGNTIYF.

V is TRBV7-8 and J is TRBJ2-1; 11 bases map to TRBD2. The CDR3 spans 19 residues. The V gene end was trimmed by 1 base and the J gene end by 6 bases; junction bases not matched to a gene: 14. CDR1 and CDR2 (germline): SGHVS, FQNEAQ. CDR3 region: CASSLGSFFSGRAANEQFF. DNA of the CDR3: TGTGCCAGCAGCTTAGGTTCATTTTTTAGCGGGAGGGCCGCCAATGAGCAGTTCTTC. Variable domain in full (rest from reference TRBV7-8 and TRBJ2-1): GAGVSQSPRYKVAKRGQDVALRCDPISGHVSLFWYQQALGQGPEFLTYFQNEAQLDKSGLPSDRFFAERPEGSVSTLKIQRTQQEDSAVYLCASSLGSFFSGRAANEQFFGPGTRLTVL.

This chain joins TRBV30 and TRBJ1-3; no firm D call. This CDR3 comprises 20 residues. V was clipped by 3 bases and J by 1 base, with 28 bases between them. Germline CDR1 GTSNPN, CDR2 SVGIG (reference sequence). CDR3 nucleotides: TGTGCCTGGAGGACCCCCGGTGGAGGGAAATATCTGGGATCTGGAAACACCATATATTTT. It codes for CAWRTPGGGKYLGSGNTIYF.

This clone was seen once. The rearrangement uses TRBV7-2 and TRBJ2-5, with D unresolved. CDR1 is SGHTA and CDR2 is FQGNSA in the germline V gene. Trimming cost V 3 bases and J 5 bases, with 10 bases left between them. CDR3 length: 13 amino acids. The chain's CDR3 is CASSLFPGETQYF. CDR3 nucleotide sequence: TGTGCCAGCAGCTTGTTTCCCGGGGAGACCCAGTACTTC.

The V call is TRBV18, the J call TRBJ2-1; tentatively, D is TRBD2 (5 bases). The ends were cut back, 0 bases at V and 3 bases at J, with 21 bases in the middle. CDR1 is KGHSH, CDR2 LQKENI, per germline. The CDR3 contains 19 residues. CDR3 bases: TGTGCCAGCTCACCACCAGGCCGGGTCCCGGTAGGAGGCTACAATGAGCAGTTCTTC. It translates to CASSPPGRVPVGGYNEQFF.

This clone has a single count. This rearrangement joins TRBV3-1 (or the pseudogene TRBV3-2) to TRBJ2-3, with D possibly being TRBD1 (6 bases). V lost 0 bases and J 5 bases, leaving 15 bases between the germline ends. The CDR3 covers 16 residues. Germline CDR1 is LGHDT and CDR2 is YNNKEL (reference sequence). The CDR3: CASSQEGAGVVDTQYF. The CDR3 DNA follows: TGTGCCAGCAGCCAAGAGGGGGCCGGAGTTGTAGATACGCAGTATTTT.

V is TRBV29-1 and J is TRBJ2-1; TRBD1 agrees at 7 bases. Germline V gives CDR1 SQVTM, CDR2 ANQGSEA. The CDR3 has 15 residues. Germline trimming cut 2 bases from V and 5 bases from J; bases unmatched to any gene: 9. The CDR3 region has the DNA TGCAGCGTTGAAACAGGGGAGCTGAAGGACAATGAGCAGTTCTTC. This sequence encodes CSVETGELKDNEQFF.

The chain is built from TRBV3-1 (or the pseudogene TRBV3-2) and TRBJ1-1, with TRBD1 matching 8 bases. CDR3 length: 14 amino acids. Germline CDR1 is LGHDT and CDR2 is YNNKEL (reference sequence). V dropped 2 bases and J dropped 5; count of bases not matched to a gene: 4. CDR3 region: CASSQTGGNTEAFF. Here the CDR3 DNA reads TGTGCCAGCAGCCAAACAGGGGGTAATACTGAAGCTTTCTTT.

Concerning this clone: Germline is not matched at one junction end, which may reflect a read error. This chain joins TRBV7-2 and TRBJ2-7; possible D gene TRBD2, 5 bases. The CDR3 spans 13 residues. Germline V gives CDR1 SGHTA, CDR2 FQGNSA. The CDR3 region is CASTLERVREQYF. In nucleotides, the CDR3 is TGTGCCAGCACCTTAGAGAGGGTTCGGGAGCAGTACTTC.

The chain combines TRBV6-5 with TRBJ2-1; weak D call: TRBD2 (7 bases). This CDR3 comprises 12 residues. Germline assignment: CDR1 MNHEY and CDR2 SVGAGI. Trimming removed 7 bases from V and 12 bases from J, with 16 bases in between. For the CDR3, the DNA is TGTGCCAGCACCACAGGGAGGGAACGGCAGTTCTTC. Residues: CASTTGRERQFF.

The chain joins TRBV9 to TRBJ2-3; 10 positions match TRBD2. Germline loops: CDR1 SGDLS, CDR2 YYNGEE. Trimming at V came to 4 bases and at J to 2 bases, leaving 4 bases not matched to a gene. There are 15 residues in the CDR3. The CDR3 region has the DNA TGTGCCAGCAGCTTCAGCGGGAGGGCCACAGATACGCAGTATTTT. Protein sequence: CASSFSGRATDTQYF.

CDR3 in DNA: TGCAGTGCTAGTTCCACGGGACAGGGGAATTACGAGCAGTACTTC. Amino acids: CSASSTGQGNYEQYF. The chain recombines TRBV20-1 with TRBJ2-7, with 10 bases aligning to TRBD1. The CDR3 runs to 15 residues. From germline, CDR1 is DFQATT and CDR2 SNEGSKA (reference sequence). The V and J ends lost 3 bases and 4 bases, in that order; junction bases with no gene match: 9.